This record concerns one T cell receptor (beta chain) sequence. These data are taken from a study of Ad26.COV2.S vaccination and SARS-CoV-2 variants. V lost 4 bases and J 8 bases, leaving 19 bases between the germline ends. This CDR3 spans 15 amino acids. Germline loops: CDR1 SGHNT, CDR2 YYREEE (reference sequence). Documented treatment: 15 to 20 received Ad26.COV2.S at low or high dose, single or two shots; about 5 received placebo; per-sample allocation not given. Sampling was done on day 63 after the first vaccine or placebo injection. Here immunoSEQ multiplex PCR was the method, and the copy in TCRdb shows in-frame clones only, minus some. The sample shows roughly 420,000 clones, roughly 89% of them seen only once.

The TCR sequence derives from a person aged 18-60 years who received the Ad26.COV2.S COVID-19 vaccine or a placebo. Material: peripheral blood, obtained in a trial of Ad26.COV2.S vaccine versus placebo. The chain joins TRBV5-4 to TRBJ2-1; the D gene is possibly TRBD2 (5 bases). For the CDR3, the DNA is TGTGCCAGCAGCATAGCCAGCGGCGAAACGGATGAGCAGTTCTTC. Residues: CASSIASGETDEQFF.